This TCR beta chain is from a study of post-analysis software for immune sequencing data. Whole-study context: Some patients lacked subtype; others had relapsing-remitting, secondary progressive or progressive-relapsing disease. Findings and caveats of the study: Significantly lower normalized Chao1 diversity was found in patients with multiple sclerosis relative to controls. A few TRBV segments (TRBV5-6, TRBV5-1 and TRBV20-1 among them) occurred more frequently in patients than in controls.

V was shortened by 7 bases and J by 7 bases, with 14 bases between the two germline ends. Germline loops: CDR1 SQVTM, CDR2 ANQGSEA. This CDR3 comprises 11 residues. The TCR beta cDNA libraries contained unique molecular identifiers. T cells numbering about 0.85 to 11 million yielded cDNA molecules that totaled roughly 500,000. TCRdb recomputed calls from the PCR reads with MiXCR, one row per CDR3 protein. The sample records 550,000 to 700,000 distinct CDR3 sequences, 44% being singletons. This clonotype was detected only a few times. Its target is not known. Sequenced material: blood. This sequence joins TRBV29-1 and TRBJ2-7; D is perhaps TRBD2 (6 bases). The receptor was isolated from a girl aged 10-17 years with multiple sclerosis. The CDR3 DNA is TGCAGCGCCCGAGGAGGGAATGAGCAGTACTTC. Amino acid sequence: CSARGGNEQYF.